One sample yielded the 21 T cell receptor beta chains listed below, sequenced in a study of blood T cells in healthy people across ages (dated by TCRdb to between 2015 and 2016). The method behind the library was 5' RACE. Reads for this sample came from an Illumina HiSeq 2500. A second PCR of roughly 6 to 11 cycles was run with a J-beta primer mix and a sample-barcoded 5' primer. TCRdb reprocessing: public reads trimmed at Q25 with fastp, clones called with MiXCR, in-frame beta chains kept. Here each entry gathers all rows of one CDR3 protein and keeps the most common genes and DNA. For this sample the table gives over 750,000 distinct CDR3 sequences, of which approximately 25% were detected only once. More than 7.5% of the sample belongs to the ten largest clones. The data were also submitted as part of a second study, on T cells of mothers and their children.

What was sequenced was blood. Receptor source: a boy younger than 18 in good health.

The chain couples TRBV4-2 to TRBJ1-1; D is ambiguous. The CDR3 length is 14 residues. CDR1 is LGHNA, CDR2 YNFKEQ, per germline. The V end was cut by 0 bases, the J end by 11 bases, with 16 bases between. CDR3 in amino acids: CASSQDRGGRRAFF. The CDR3 region has the DNA TGTGCCAGCAGCCAAGATCGGGGTGGGAGGCGGGCTTTCTTT.

The chain recombines TRBV6-6 with TRBJ2-7, with no clear D. The V end was cut by 0 bases, the J end by 2 bases, with 8 bases between. CDR3 length: 14 residues. Germline V gene sequence: CDR1 MNHNY, CDR2 SVGAGI (reference sequence). The CDR3 loop reads CASSYSGSTYEQYF. DNA of the CDR3: TGTGCCAGCAGTTACTCTGGCTCAACCTACGAGCAGTACTTC.

This clonotype was seen only a few times. The chain is built from TRBV20-1 and TRBJ2-7; D ambiguous. This CDR3 comprises 13 residues. Trimming took off 6 bases at V and 0 bases at J, with 12 bases between the two ends. Germline V lookup: CDR1 DFQATT, CDR2 SNEGSKA (reference sequence). The CDR3 DNA sequence: TGCAGTGCAGCTGCGCACTTCTCCTACGAGCAGTACTTC. It encodes CSAAAHFSYEQYF.

This clonotype showed up just a few times. This sequence joins TRBV28 and TRBJ2-5; 8 bases are shared with TRBD1. J gave up 5 bases and V 4 bases, and 15 bases lay outside the gene matches. The germline gives CDR1 MDHEN, CDR2 SYDVKM. The length of the CDR3 is 17 residues. CDR3 in amino acids: CASSWAWTGHRGETQYF. The CDR3 DNA sequence: TGTGCCAGCAGTTGGGCCTGGACCGGGCACAGGGGGGAGACCCAGTACTTC. Full variable domain (rest looked up from reference TRBV28 and TRBJ2-5): DVKVTQSSRYLVKRTGEKVFLECVQDMDHENMFWYRQDPGLGLRLIYFSYDVKMKEKGDIPEGYSVSREKKERFSLILESASTNQTSMYLCASSWAWTGHRGETQYFGPGTRLLVL.

This chain connects TRBV19 to TRBJ2-1; D gene ambiguous. This CDR3 contains 11 residues. Germline V CDR1 and CDR2: LNHDA, SQIVND (reference sequence). The V and J ends lost 3 bases and 7 bases respectively, with 4 bases between them. The CDR3 region is CASSIKNEQFF. The CDR3 DNA sequence: TGTGCCAGTAGTATCAAGAATGAGCAGTTCTTC.

The sample holds a few counts of this clonotype. The chain is built from TRBV7-6 and TRBJ2-1; the D gene could be TRBD1 or TRBD2 (5 bases each). Trimming took off 4 bases at V and 3 bases at J, with 16 bases between the two ends. The germline V gene encodes CDR1 SGHVS and CDR2 FNYEAQ. CDR3 length equals 16 residues. The CDR3 is CASSSGAVGVYNEQFF. The DNA for the CDR3 is TGTGCCAGCAGCTCCGGGGCAGTCGGAGTCTACAATGAGCAGTTCTTC.

This clonotype was counted only a few times. A read error is possible here, since a much larger clone lies one base away. This chain uses TRBV6-1 with TRBJ2-3, with 13 bases identical to TRBD2. Germline CDR1 is MNHNS and CDR2 is SASEGT. The CDR3 consists of 15 residues. CDR3 bases: TGTTCCAGCAGTGAACTAGCGGGGGGGCAAGATACGCAGTATTTT. Translation: CSSSELAGGQDTQYF.

This chain connects TRBV5-5 to TRBJ1-1, with D uncertain. Germline V gene sequence: CDR1 SGHKS, CDR2 YYEKEE (reference sequence). The CDR3 runs 13 residues. The V end was cut by 4 bases, the J end by 10 bases, with 17 bases between. In nucleotides, the CDR3 is TGTGCCAGCAGCCTGGACGTAAACCGGCGAGCTTTCTTT. Translation gives CASSLDVNRRAFF.

There are a few counts of this clonotype. The chain has TRBV12-3 or TRBV12-4 and TRBJ2-2; D is ambiguous. The CDR3 is 15 residues long. V shed 5 bases and J shed 4 bases, with 14 bases lying between them. CDR3 DNA: TGTGCCAGCAGTCCGAGGTCATCTCCCACCGGGGAGCTGTTTTTT. Its protein product is CASSPRSSPTGELFF.

This sequence joins TRBV19 and TRBJ1-2, with D maybe TRBD1 (6 bases). The CDR3 is 15 residues long. The V gene's germline CDR1 is LNHDA and CDR2 SQIVND (reference sequence). Trimming removed 6 bases at V and 3 bases at J, with 17 bases between. The CDR3 loop reads CASRIYRPGDYGYTF. The CDR3 DNA reads as TGTGCCAGTAGGATATACCGGCCAGGGGACTATGGCTACACCTTC.

This clonotype has just a few counts. The chain employs TRBV20-1 and TRBJ2-5, with a weak D call TRBD2 (5 bases). The J call may be faulty, since TRBJ2-1 better matches the DNA end. The CDR3 spans 14 residues. Germline assignment: CDR1 DFQATT and CDR2 SNEGSKA (reference sequence). This CDR3 reads CSARDHFSSAEQFF. CDR3 bases: TGCAGTGCTAGAGACCATTTTAGTAGCGCTGAGCAGTTCTTC.

The rearrangement uses TRBV19 and TRBJ1-1; a weak D match, TRBD1 (5 bases). This CDR3 has 12 residues. Germline V lookup: CDR1 LNHDA, CDR2 SQIVND (reference sequence). V lost 6 bases and J lost 4, with 9 bases in between. The CDR3: CASRQGTTEAFF. CDR3 DNA sequence: TGTGCCAGTAGGCAGGGTACCACTGAAGCTTTCTTT.

This clonotype was seen a handful of times. This chain joins TRBV4-1 and TRBJ2-1, with TRBD2 identical over 12 bases. The germline V gene has CDR1 MGHRA and CDR2 YSYEKL. This CDR3 spans 17 amino acids. Germline trimming cut 3 bases from V and 2 bases from J; bases unmatched to any gene: 5. The CDR3 DNA reads TGCGCCAGCAGCCAGGCCCTAGCGGGGGGGCCCTACAATGAGCAGTTCTTC. As protein: CASSQALAGGPYNEQFF.

The sample holds a few counts of this clonotype. V and J are TRBV29-1 and TRBJ2-3; D call uncertain. The CDR3 covers 13 residues. V lost 0 bases to trimming and J lost 8 bases, with 12 bases between them. Germline assignment: CDR1 SQVTM and CDR2 ANQGSEA. CDR3 in amino acids: CSVEDGITITQYF. CDR3 in DNA: TGCAGCGTTGAAGATGGGATAACAATTACGCAGTATTTT.

In this sample, this clonotype turned up a few times. This sequence joins TRBV7-6 and TRBJ2-3; D call uncertain. Germline values: CDR1 SGHVS, CDR2 FNYEAQ. The CDR3 covers 14 residues. Trimming left V 0 bases short and J 2 bases short, with 6 bases between. CDR3 residues: CASSLARPTDTQYF. CDR3 coding DNA: TGTGCCAGCAGCTTAGCTCGCCCCACAGATACGCAGTATTTT.

This clonotype was seen more than once but under ten times. The chain uses TRBV4-2 and TRBJ2-7; 12 nucleotides match TRBD2. J lost 0 bases, V lost 3 bases, and 3 bases had no gene match. The germline CDR1 and CDR2 sequences are LGHNA and YNFKEQ. This CDR3 spans 16 amino acids. CDR3 in amino acids: CASSHRLAGASYEQYF. The CDR3, as DNA: TGTGCCAGCAGCCATAGACTAGCGGGGGCCTCCTACGAGCAGTACTTC.

The gene calls are TRBV7-2 and TRBJ1-4, with a tentative D call TRBD1 (5 bases). Between the trimmed V and J ends, which lost 5 bases and 5 bases, there was a span of 15 bases. This CDR3 region has 15 residues. Germline CDR1 is SGHTA and CDR2 is FQGNSA. The CDR3 DNA is TGTGCCAGCAGCCCGAGAGGGACGTTAAATGAAAAACTGTTTTTT. It encodes CASSPRGTLNEKLFF. Full variable domain (missing parts from reference TRBV7-2 and TRBJ1-4): GAGVSQSPSNKVTEKGKDVELRCDPISGHTALYWYRQSLGQGLEFLIYFQGNSAPDKSGLPSDRFSAERTGGSVSTLTIQRTQQEDSAVYLCASSPRGTLNEKLFFGSGTQLSVL.

The CDR3 region has the DNA TGTGCCAGCAGCCAACCTCGGGACAGGGGGCTTTATGGCTACACCTTC. Amino acids: CASSQPRDRGLYGYTF. The chain combines TRBV3-1 with TRBJ1-2; 12 bases agree with TRBD1. The CDR3 covers 16 residues. From germline, CDR1 is LGHDT and CDR2 YNNKEL (reference sequence). V shed 2 bases, J shed 5 bases, and the junction held 6 bases outside the gene matches. The full variable domain, its missing parts supplied by reference TRBV3-1 and TRBJ1-2, is DTAVSQTPKYLVTQMGNDKSIKCEQNLGHDTMYWYKQDSKKFLKIMFSYNNKELIINETVPNRFSPKSPDKAHLNLHINSLELGDSAVYFCASSQPRDRGLYGYTFGSGTRLTVV.

This clonotype appeared a few times. The chain couples TRBV7-9 to TRBJ2-4; perhaps TRBD2 as D (6 bases). The V gene lost 0 bases and the J gene lost 8 bases, with 20 bases spanning the gap. In germline, CDR1 is SEHNR, CDR2 FQNEAQ (reference sequence). The CDR3 covers 17 residues. CDR3 in DNA: TGTGCCAGCAGCTTAGCTTCCGGGACTCCTAGCTGGGACATTCAGTACTTC. It specifies CASSLASGTPSWDIQYF.

This chain uses TRBV20-1 with TRBJ1-1; D not resolved. V gave up 5 bases and J gave up 0 bases, with 7 bases separating them. CDR3 length equals 12 residues. The germline CDR1 and CDR2 sequences are DFQATT and SNEGSKA (reference sequence). The CDR3 region is CSAGALNTEAFF. CDR3 DNA sequence: TGCAGTGCTGGCGCCCTGAACACTGAAGCTTTCTTT.

The V call is TRBV18, the J call TRBJ2-5; 7 bases align to TRBD2. Germline V lookup: CDR1 KGHSH, CDR2 LQKENI. The trim removed 5 bases at V and 4 bases at J, leaving 1 base unmatched. The CDR3 runs to 12 residues. CDR3 residues: CASSTSVETQYF. CDR3 bases: TGTGCCAGCTCAACTAGCGTAGAGACCCAGTACTTC.